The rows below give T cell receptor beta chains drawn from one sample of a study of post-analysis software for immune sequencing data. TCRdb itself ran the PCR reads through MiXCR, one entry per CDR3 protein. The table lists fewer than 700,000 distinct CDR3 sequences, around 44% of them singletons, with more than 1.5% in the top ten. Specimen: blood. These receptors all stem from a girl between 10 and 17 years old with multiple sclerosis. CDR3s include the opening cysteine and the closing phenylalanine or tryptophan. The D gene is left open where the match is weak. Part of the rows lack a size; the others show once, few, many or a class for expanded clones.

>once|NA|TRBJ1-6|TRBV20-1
CSARVGQENSPLHF
TGCAGTGCTAGAGTCGGCCAGGAGAATTCACCCCTCCACTTT
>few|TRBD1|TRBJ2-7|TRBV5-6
CASSLQGQTNYEQYF
TGTGCCAGCAGCCTACAGGGACAGACAAACTACGAGCAGTACTTC
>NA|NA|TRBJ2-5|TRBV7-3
CASSRQTGHQETQYF
TGTGCCAGCAGCCGGCAGACGGGCCACCAAGAGACCCAGTACTTC
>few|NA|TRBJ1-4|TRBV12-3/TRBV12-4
CASSPDQVGEKLFF
TGTGCCAGCAGTCCAGACCAAGTGGGTGAAAAACTGTTTTTT
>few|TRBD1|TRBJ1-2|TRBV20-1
CSAVGDRGFPFGTF
TGCAGTGCTGTGGGGGACAGGGGGTTCCCTTTTGGCACCTTC
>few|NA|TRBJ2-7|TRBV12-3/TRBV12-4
CASSPGVDEQYF
TGTGCCAGCAGTCCAGGGGTGGACGAGCAGTACTTC
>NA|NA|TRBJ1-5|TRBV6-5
CATLGRQPQHF
TGTGCCACCCTAGGCAGACAGCCCCAGCATTTT
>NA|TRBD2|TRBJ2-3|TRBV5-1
CASSVPSGGGFTDTQYF
TGCGCCAGCAGCGTCCCCTCTGGCGGGGGGTTCACAGATACGCAGTATTTT
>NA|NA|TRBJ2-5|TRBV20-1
CSARGHLGGPGFETQYF
TGCAGTGCTAGAGGTCACTTAGGGGGGCCGGGGTTCGAGACCCAGTACTTC
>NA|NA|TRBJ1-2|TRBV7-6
CASSLAIPGEEYHGYTF
TGTGCCAGCAGCTTAGCGATCCCAGGGGAAGAGTATCATGGCTACACCTTC
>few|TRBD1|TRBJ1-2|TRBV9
CASSMDRDPGYGYTF
TGTGCCAGCAGCATGGACAGGGACCCCGGCTATGGCTACACCTTC
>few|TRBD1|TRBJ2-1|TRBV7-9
CASSLSELGRGPEQFF
TGTGCCAGCAGCCTCAGTGAATTGGGCAGGGGGCCTGAGCAGTTCTTC
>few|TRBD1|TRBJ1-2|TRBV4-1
CASSLAQGSNYGYTF
TGCGCCAGCAGCCTCGCACAGGGGTCTAACTATGGCTACACCTTC
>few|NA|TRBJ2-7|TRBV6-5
CASISRGQGSYEQYF
TGTGCCAGCATATCCCGCGGGCAGGGCTCCTACGAGCAGTACTTC
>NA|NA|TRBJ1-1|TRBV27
CASSIIGFTEAFF
TGTGCCAGCAGCATAATCGGGTTCACTGAAGCTTTCTTT
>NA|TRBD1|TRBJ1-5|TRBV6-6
CASSYGQQGGNQPQHF
TGTGCCAGCAGTTACGGGCAACAGGGGGGCAATCAGCCCCAGCATTTT
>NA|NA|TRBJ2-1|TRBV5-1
CASSPGGGVSSYNEQFF
TGCGCCAGCAGCCCCGGGGGTGGTGTGAGCTCCTACAATGAGCAGTTCTTC
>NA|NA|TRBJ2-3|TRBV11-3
CASSPLSLGTDTQYF
TGTGCCAGCAGCCCCCTATCCCTGGGAACAGATACGCAGTATTTT